This T cell receptor beta chain was captured in a study of long-term antiretroviral therapy in people with HIV. Study summary: The oldest samples precede the 2015 immediate-ART recommendation by about a decade. General study points: Despite increasing after ART, diversity remained lower than that of transplant donor controls.

The CDR3 is 16 residues long. Germline CDR1 is LNHDA and CDR2 is SQIVND (reference sequence). Trimming at V came to 3 bases and at J to 7 bases, leaving 11 bases not matched to a gene. People in the study who had HIV all got their treatment in the United States. As regards this clone: Antigen specificity is unknown.

The assay, immunoSEQ v3.0, was run at survey level. Method: immunoSEQ multiplex PCR; TCRdb's copy keeps in-frame clones and lacks some. This table holds approximately 20,000 clones, around 90% found once. The chain couples TRBV19 to TRBJ1-5, with 8 positions matching TRBD1. This clonotype was obtained from a man between 18 and 29 years old with HIV. Source: unsorted PBMCs, taken 2.1 years after starting antiretroviral therapy. The CDR3 bases are TGTGCCAGTAGTATGGACAGGGAAGGGGGTCGCCAGCCCCAGCATTTT. Its translation is CASSMDREGGRQPQHF. Full variable domain (rest looked up from reference TRBV19 and TRBJ1-5): DGGITQSPKYLFRKEGQNVTLSCEQNLNHDAMYWYRQDPGQGLRLIYYSQIVNDFQKGDIAEGYSVSREKKESFPLTVTSAQKNPTAFYLCASSMDREGGRQPQHFGDGTRLSIL.